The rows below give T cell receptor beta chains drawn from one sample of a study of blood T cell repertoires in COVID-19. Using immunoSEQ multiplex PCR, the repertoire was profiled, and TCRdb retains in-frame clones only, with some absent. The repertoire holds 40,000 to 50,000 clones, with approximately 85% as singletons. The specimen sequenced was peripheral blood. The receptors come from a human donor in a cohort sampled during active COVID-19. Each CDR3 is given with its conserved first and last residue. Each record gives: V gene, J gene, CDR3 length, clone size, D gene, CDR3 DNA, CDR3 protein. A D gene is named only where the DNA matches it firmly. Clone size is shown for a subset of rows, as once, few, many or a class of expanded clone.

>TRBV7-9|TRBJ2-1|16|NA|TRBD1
TGTGCCAGCAGCTTGTTGCCCGGGACAGGCGGTAATGAGCAGTTCTTC
CASSLLPGTGGNEQFF
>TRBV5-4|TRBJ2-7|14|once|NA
TGTGCCAGCAGCTTGGGGGGGCAATTAAGCGAGCAGTACTTC
CASSLGGQLSEQYF
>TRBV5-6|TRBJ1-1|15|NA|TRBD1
TGTGCCAGCAGCATGACAGGGTACGTGCGTTCGGAAGCTTTCTTT
CASSMTGYVRSEAFF
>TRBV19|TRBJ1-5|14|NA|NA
TGTGCCAGTAGTGTGACGACAGCCCGTCAGCCCCAGCATTTT
CASSVTTARQPQHF
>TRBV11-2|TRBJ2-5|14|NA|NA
TGTGCCAGCAGCCCAAGTCGGGTGGAAGAGACCCAGTACTTC
CASSPSRVEETQYF
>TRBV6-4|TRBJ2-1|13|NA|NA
TGTGCCAGCAGCCGGGACCTAGGGAGGGAGCAGTTCTTC
CASSRDLGREQFF
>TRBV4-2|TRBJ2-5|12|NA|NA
TGTGCCAGCAGCCAGGGAGCCGAGACCCAGTACTTC
CASSQGAETQYF
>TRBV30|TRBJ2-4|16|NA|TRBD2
TGTGCCTGGAGTGACAAGGGCGGGAGAGGCAAAAACATTCAGTACTTC
CAWSDKGGRGKNIQYF
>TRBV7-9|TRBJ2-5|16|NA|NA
TGTGCCAGCAGCCCCCGGCAGGGGCCTGGTACGGAGACCCAGTACTTC
CASSPRQGPGTETQYF
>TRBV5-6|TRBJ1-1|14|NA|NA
TGTGCCAGCAGCTTGGGAGACAGGAACACTGAAGCTTTCTTT
CASSLGDRNTEAFF
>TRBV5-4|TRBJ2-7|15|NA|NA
TGTGCCAGCAGCCTAGACAGGGAGGTCCCTAACGAGCAGTACTTC
CASSLDREVPNEQYF
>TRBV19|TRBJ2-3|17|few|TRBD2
TGTGCCAGTAGTTTAAGAACCCCTACGGGGGGATCTTATCCGCAGTATTTT
CASSLRTPTGGSYPQYF
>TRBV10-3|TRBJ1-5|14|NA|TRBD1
TGTGCCATCTGGGACGGGACAGGGCTTCAGCCCCAGCATTTT
CAIWDGTGLQPQHF
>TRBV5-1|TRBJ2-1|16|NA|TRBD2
TGCGCCAGCAGCTTAAGCGGGAGGAGGGGATTGAATGAGCAGTTCTTC
CASSLSGRRGLNEQFF
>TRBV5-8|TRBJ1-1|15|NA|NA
TGTGCCAGCAGCTTGCTGGTCAGGGTGGGCACTGAAGCTTTCTTT
CASSLLVRVGTEAFF
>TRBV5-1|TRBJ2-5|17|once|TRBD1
TGCGCCAGCAGTCAGGCCCCCGGGACAGGGTTCCAAGAGACCCAGTACTTC
CASSQAPGTGFQETQYF
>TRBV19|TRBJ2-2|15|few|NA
TGTGCCAGTAGTGGGTGGGGGCCGTCCACCGGGGAGCTGTTTTTT
CASSGWGPSTGELFF
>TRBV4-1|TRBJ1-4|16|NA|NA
TGCGCCAGCAGCCAACTCCCCGGGTCCCCTAATGAAAAACTGTTTTTT
CASSQLPGSPNEKLFF
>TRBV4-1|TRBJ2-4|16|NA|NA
TGCGCCAGCAGCCATTACCGGGACACGGGGGGAGACATTCAGTACTTC
CASSHYRDTGGDIQYF
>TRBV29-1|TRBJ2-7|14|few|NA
TGCAGCGTTGAAGATAGTGCGGTAGCCTACGAGCAGTACTTC
CSVEDSAVAYEQYF
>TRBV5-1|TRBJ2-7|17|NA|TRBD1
TGCGCCAGCAGCTTGGCCAGGGCGGGACAGGTCTCCTACGAGCAGTACTTC
CASSLARAGQVSYEQYF
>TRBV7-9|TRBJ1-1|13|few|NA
TGTGCCAGCAGCCCACAGGTAAACACTGAAGCTTTCTTT
CASSPQVNTEAFF
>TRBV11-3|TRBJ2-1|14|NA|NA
TGTGCCAGCAGCTTAAACCCGAGTTACAATGAGCAGTTCTTC
CASSLNPSYNEQFF
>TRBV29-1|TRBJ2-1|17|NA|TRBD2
TGCAGCGTTGGAGGGCTAGCGGGCGCTAGCTCCTACAATGAGCAGTTCTTC
CSVGGLAGASSYNEQFF
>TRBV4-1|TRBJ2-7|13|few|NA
TGCGCCAGCAGCCAACTCCCCTACTACGAGCAGTACTTC
CASSQLPYYEQYF
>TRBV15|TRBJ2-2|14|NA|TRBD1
TGTGCCACCAGCGGGCAGGGGGCGAAAGGGGAGCTGTTTTTT
CATSGQGAKGELFF
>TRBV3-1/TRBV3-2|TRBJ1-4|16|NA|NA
TGTGCCAGCAGCCAAGGATCTCGACAGGTTGATGAAAAACTGTTTTTT
CASSQGSRQVDEKLFF
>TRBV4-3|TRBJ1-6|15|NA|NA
TGCGCCAGCAGCCAAGGGGCAGTCAGAAATTCACCCCTCCACTTT
CASSQGAVRNSPLHF
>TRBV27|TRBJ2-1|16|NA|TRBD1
TGTGCCAGCAGGGTTCCTGGGACAGGGGTCCAGGGTGAGCAGTTCTTC
CASRVPGTGVQGEQFF
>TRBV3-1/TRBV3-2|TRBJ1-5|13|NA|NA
TGTGCCAGCAGCCAAAGTCCGGATCAGCCCCAGCATTTT
CASSQSPDQPQHF
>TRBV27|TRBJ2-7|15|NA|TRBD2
TGTGCCAGTTCCCCGGCGGGAGGGTGGGCCTACGAGCAGTACTTC
CASSPAGGWAYEQYF
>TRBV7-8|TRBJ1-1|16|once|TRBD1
TGTGCCAGCAGTTACACCCCTCCGACAGGGATCACTGAAGCTTTCTTT
CASSYTPPTGITEAFF
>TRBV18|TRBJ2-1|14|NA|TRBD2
TGTGCCAGCCAACCTAGCGGGGGGGAGGTTGAGCAGTTCTTC
CASQPSGGEVEQFF
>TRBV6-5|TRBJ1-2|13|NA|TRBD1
TGTGCCAGCAGTTCCGGACAGGTCCGCCTCCACACCTTC
CASSSGQVRLHTF
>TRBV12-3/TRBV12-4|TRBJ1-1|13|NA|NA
TGTGCCAGCAAAAGACTACAGGGTAGGGAAGCTTTCTTT
CASKRLQGREAFF
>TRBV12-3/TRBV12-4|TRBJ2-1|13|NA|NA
TGTGCCAGCAGCCTAAACCGACAGAGTAGACCGTTCTTC
CASSLNRQSRPFF
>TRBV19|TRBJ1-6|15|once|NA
TGTGCCAGTAGTATGTATAAGGGGCGAGGTTCACCCCTCCACTTT
CASSMYKGRGSPLHF
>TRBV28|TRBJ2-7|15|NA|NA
TGTGCCAGCAGTTTAGAGTGGGCAGGGTCTCACGAGCAGTACTTC
CASSLEWAGSHEQYF
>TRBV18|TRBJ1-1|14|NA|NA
TGTGCCAGCTCAGTAGGGGAGGCGAACACTGAAGCTTTCTTT
CASSVGEANTEAFF
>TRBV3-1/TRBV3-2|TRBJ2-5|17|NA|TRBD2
TGTGCCAGCAGCCTCGCGGGGCTAGCGGGGGGGGGAGAGACCCAGTACTTC
CASSLAGLAGGGETQYF
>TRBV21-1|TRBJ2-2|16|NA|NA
TGTGCCAGCAGCCCCCGACTAGCGGGGGGGGCCGGGGAGCTGTTTTTT
CASSPRLAGGAGELFF
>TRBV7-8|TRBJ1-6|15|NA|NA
TGTGCCAGCAACGACAAACAGGGTGCCAATTCACCCCTCCACTTT
CASNDKQGANSPLHF
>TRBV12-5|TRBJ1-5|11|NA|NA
TGTGCTAGTGGTTTCGAGCAGCCCCAGCATTTT
CASGFEQPQHF
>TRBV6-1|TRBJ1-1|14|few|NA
TGTGCCAGCAGTGAGTCAGCCAGGGTCACTGAAGCTTTCTTT
CASSESARVTEAFF
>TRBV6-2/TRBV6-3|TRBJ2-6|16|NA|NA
TGTGCCAGCAGCAAAGCCGGTAGCTCTGGGGCCAACGTCCTGACTTTC
CASSKAGSSGANVLTF
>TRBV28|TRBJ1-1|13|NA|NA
TGTGCCAGCAGTCCGTACCACGGGGCTGAAGCTTTCTTT
CASSPYHGAEAFF
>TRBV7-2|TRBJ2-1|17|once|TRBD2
TGTGCCAGCAGCTTCACCCCGGCTAGCGGGCTGTCGATCGAGCAGTTCTTC
CASSFTPASGLSIEQFF
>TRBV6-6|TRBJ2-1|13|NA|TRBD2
TGTGCCAGCAGTGGGACTAGCTACAATGAGCAGTTCTTC
CASSGTSYNEQFF
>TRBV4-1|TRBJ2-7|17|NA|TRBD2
TGCGCCAGCAGCCAATGGATCATGGGTAGCGGGATATACGAGCAGTACTTC
CASSQWIMGSGIYEQYF
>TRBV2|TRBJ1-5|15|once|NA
TGTGCCAGCAAATCGACATCCCTCGGCAATCAGCCCCAGCATTTT
CASKSTSLGNQPQHF
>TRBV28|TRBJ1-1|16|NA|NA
TGTGCCAGCAGCCTAACCCGGGGACTCCCTGCCACTGAAGCTTTCTTT
CASSLTRGLPATEAFF
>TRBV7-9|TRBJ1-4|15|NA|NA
TGTGCCAGCAGCTTAGGTTCCGTACTGAATGAAAAACTGTTTTTT
CASSLGSVLNEKLFF
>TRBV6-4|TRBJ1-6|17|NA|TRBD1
TGTGCCAGCCCCTTCAGGGATACAGGGGAATGGAATTCACCCCTCCACTTT
CASPFRDTGEWNSPLHF
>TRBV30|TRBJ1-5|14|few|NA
TGTGCCTGGAGTGTATCAAGGGGGAGTCAGCCCCAGCATTTT
CAWSVSRGSQPQHF
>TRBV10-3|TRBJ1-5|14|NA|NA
TGTGCCACCGCCACCGGGACTTCAAATCAGCCCCAGCATTTT
CATATGTSNQPQHF
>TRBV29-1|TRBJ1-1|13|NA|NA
TGCAGCGTTGAATCCAGGGGGAACACTGAAGCTTTCTTT
CSVESRGNTEAFF
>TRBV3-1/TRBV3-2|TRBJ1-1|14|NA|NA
TGTGCCAGCAGCCACGCCGGAGAGAACACTGAAGCTTTCTTT
CASSHAGENTEAFF